The 4 T cell receptor beta chains in this list originate from one sample, sequenced in a study of blood T cell repertoires in COVID-19. Sequencing used immunoSEQ multiplex PCR; TCRdb keeps in-frame clones, though not all of them. The data contain 220,000 or so clones, 85% to 90% of them singletons. The sequenced sample consisted of peripheral blood. These receptor sequences come from a woman in her fifties or sixties with COVID-19, enrolled during active disease.

This clone appeared a single time. This chain connects TRBV2 to TRBJ2-3; tentatively, D is TRBD2 (6 bases). Trimming shortened V by 5 bases and J by 3 bases, and 18 bases separated the two germline ends. CDR1 SNHLY and CDR2 FYNNEI come from the germline V gene. This CDR3 contains 16 residues. CDR3 protein: CASSTGAGRRTDTQYF. In nucleotides, the CDR3 is TGTGCCAGCAGTACTGGGGCAGGGAGGCGGACAGATACGCAGTATTTT. Together with reference TRBV2 and TRBJ2-3, the CDR3 gives the full variable domain: EPEVTQTPSHQVTQMGQEVILRCVPISNHLYFYWYRQILGQKVEFLVSFYNNEISEKSEIFDDQFSVERPDGSNFTLKIRSTKLEDSAMYFCASSTGAGRRTDTQYFGPGTRLTVL.

V and J are TRBV12-5 and TRBJ2-1, with 7 nucleotides matching TRBD1. The J segment lost 3 bases and the V segment lost 1 base, leaving 9 bases of the junction unmatched. Germline V gene sequence: CDR1 LGHNT, CDR2 FRNRAP. The CDR3 loop spans 17 amino acids. CDR3 in DNA: TGTGCTAGTGGTTTGGCCTCCGGGGACAGAATCTACAATGAGCAGTTCTTC. Translation gives CASGLASGDRIYNEQFF.

The chain combines TRBV19 with TRBJ2-3; possible D gene TRBD1, 5 bases. Germline CDR1 and CDR2: LNHDA and SQIVND (reference sequence). Trimming stripped 3 bases from V and 2 bases from J, with 12 bases between. This CDR3 is 15 amino acids long. CDR3 nucleotide sequence: TGTGCCAGTAGTATTAGGGGAATTCCCACAGATACGCAGTATTTT. Translated, it gives CASSIRGIPTDTQYF.

The chain uses TRBV19 and TRBJ2-3, with 7 bases aligning to TRBD1. Germline CDR1 is LNHDA and CDR2 is SQIVND (reference sequence). The CDR3 extends over 15 amino acids. The J segment lost 2 bases and the V segment lost 4 bases, leaving 6 bases of the junction unmatched. The CDR3 protein is CASSTSGQITDTQYF. Here the CDR3 DNA reads TGTGCCAGTAGTACGTCGGGACAGATCACAGATACGCAGTATTTT.